These T cell receptor beta chains were read from a single sample in a study of early T cells in non-severe SARS-CoV-2 infection. Via MiXCR, TCRdb re-called the 5' RACE reads, giving one row per CDR3 protein. The profile shows about 61,000 distinct CDR3 sequences, approximately 11% of them singletons. Sequenced sample: whole blood. These receptor sequences come from an adult who was a healthcare worker with PCR-confirmed SARS-CoV-2 infection or an uninfected control (not recorded which). CDR3s include the opening cysteine and the closing phenylalanine or tryptophan. A D gene is named only where the DNA matches it firmly. Clone size is given for some rows only: seen once, a few or many times, or a class if the clone is expanded.

clone_size: -; j_call: TRBJ1-5; d_call: -; v_call: TRBV18; cdr3_aa: CASSPNRNQPQHF; cdr3_nt: TGTGCCAGCTCACCAAACAGGAACCAGCCCCAGCATTTT
clone_size: many; j_call: TRBJ2-7; d_call: -; v_call: TRBV20-1; cdr3_aa: CSAARSKQGGQYF; cdr3_nt: TGCAGTGCCGCCCGGTCCAAACAAGGGGGGCAGTACTTC
clone_size: many; j_call: TRBJ2-3; d_call: -; v_call: TRBV20-1; cdr3_aa: CSARDLRGADTQYF; cdr3_nt: TGCAGTGCTAGAGATCTGAGGGGGGCGGATACGCAGTATTTT
clone_size: many; j_call: TRBJ1-3; d_call: -; v_call: TRBV20-1; cdr3_aa: CSARAFSGNTIYF; cdr3_nt: TGCAGTGCTAGAGCCTTCTCTGGAAACACCATATATTTT
clone_size: many; j_call: TRBJ2-2; d_call: -; v_call: TRBV11-2; cdr3_aa: CASSPDRTNTGELFF; cdr3_nt: TGTGCCAGCAGCCCGGACAGAACGAACACCGGGGAGCTGTTTTTT
clone_size: many; j_call: TRBJ2-1; d_call: -; v_call: TRBV27; cdr3_aa: CASMGLLYYNEQFF; cdr3_nt: TGTGCCAGCATGGGGCTGCTATATTACAATGAGCAGTTCTTC
clone_size: many; j_call: TRBJ1-2; d_call: -; v_call: TRBV2; cdr3_aa: CAIPRVSSGGYTF; cdr3_nt: TGTGCCATCCCCAGGGTATCTTCAGGTGGCTACACCTTC
clone_size: many; j_call: TRBJ2-1; d_call: -; v_call: TRBV30; cdr3_aa: CAWSGPQSVQFF; cdr3_nt: TGTGCCTGGAGCGGACCCCAGTCGGTGCAGTTCTTC
clone_size: many; j_call: TRBJ2-7; d_call: -; v_call: TRBV6-7; cdr3_aa: CARRRDHSPREQYF; cdr3_nt: TGTGCCAGACGAAGGGACCATAGCCCCCGGGAGCAGTACTTC
clone_size: many; j_call: TRBJ2-3; d_call: TRBD2; v_call: TRBV7-2; cdr3_aa: CASSEGTSFTDTQYF; cdr3_nt: TGTGCCAGCAGCGAAGGGACTAGCTTTACAGATACGCAGTATTTT
clone_size: many; j_call: TRBJ1-2; d_call: -; v_call: TRBV2; cdr3_aa: CASSQDRTRNYGYTF; cdr3_nt: TGTGCCAGCAGCCAAGACAGGACCAGAAACTATGGCTACACCTTC
clone_size: few; j_call: TRBJ2-1; d_call: TRBD2; v_call: TRBV6-2/TRBV6-3; cdr3_aa: CASSYLAVSSYNEQFF; cdr3_nt: TGTGCCAGCAGTTACCTAGCGGTAAGCTCCTACAATGAGCAGTTCTTC
clone_size: few; j_call: TRBJ2-3; d_call: -; v_call: TRBV24-1; cdr3_aa: CATSDFRDTQYF; cdr3_nt: TGTGCCACCAGTGATTTTCGAGATACGCAGTATTTT
clone_size: many; j_call: TRBJ1-6; d_call: -; v_call: TRBV7-9; cdr3_aa: CASSPLGPGMFSPLHF; cdr3_nt: TGTGCCAGCAGCCCCCTGGGGCCAGGGATGTTTTCACCCCTCCACTTT
clone_size: many; j_call: TRBJ2-6; d_call: -; v_call: TRBV25-1; cdr3_aa: CASSESRRAGANVLTF; cdr3_nt: TGTGCCAGCAGTGAATCAAGAAGGGCTGGGGCCAACGTCCTGACTTTC
clone_size: many; j_call: TRBJ2-7; d_call: -; v_call: TRBV29-1; cdr3_aa: CSVVYLTGPYEQYF; cdr3_nt: TGCAGCGTTGTTTATTTGACAGGACCCTACGAGCAGTACTTC
clone_size: -; j_call: TRBJ2-5; d_call: -; v_call: TRBV10-1; cdr3_aa: CASSEPASGETQYF; cdr3_nt: TGCGCCAGCAGTGAGCCGGCAAGCGGTGAGACCCAGTACTTC
clone_size: -; j_call: TRBJ1-1; d_call: -; v_call: TRBV29-1; cdr3_aa: CSARDGGSTEAFF; cdr3_nt: TGCAGCGCCCGAGACGGGGGGAGCACTGAAGCTTTCTTT
clone_size: many; j_call: TRBJ2-1; d_call: -; v_call: TRBV3-1; cdr3_aa: CASSQGNEQFF; cdr3_nt: TGTGCCAGCAGCCAAGGGAATGAGCAGTTCTTC
clone_size: -; j_call: TRBJ2-2; d_call: -; v_call: TRBV5-8; cdr3_aa: CASSPRQNTGELFF; cdr3_nt: TGTGCCAGCAGCCCCCGACAGAACACCGGGGAGCTGTTTTTT
clone_size: -; j_call: TRBJ2-2; d_call: -; v_call: TRBV6-4; cdr3_aa: CASSESSGTGGRAGELFF; cdr3_nt: TGTGCCAGCAGTGAAAGCTCGGGCACTGGAGGTCGCGCCGGGGAGCTGTTTTTT
clone_size: -; j_call: TRBJ2-7; d_call: -; v_call: TRBV10-3; cdr3_aa: CAISEDPSSYEQYF; cdr3_nt: TGTGCCATCAGTGAGGACCCGAGCTCCTACGAGCAGTACTTC
clone_size: many; j_call: TRBJ1-1; d_call: -; v_call: TRBV12-3/TRBV12-4; cdr3_aa: CASSPAPNIAEAFF; cdr3_nt: TGTGCCAGCAGTCCCGCCCCTAACATAGCTGAAGCTTTCTTT
clone_size: many; j_call: TRBJ2-7; d_call: TRBD1; v_call: TRBV7-6; cdr3_aa: CASSPGTVGEQYF; cdr3_nt: TGTGCCAGCAGCCCTGGGACAGTGGGCGAGCAGTACTTC
clone_size: few; j_call: TRBJ1-2; d_call: -; v_call: TRBV12-3/TRBV12-4; cdr3_aa: CASSLVAGHSGYTF; cdr3_nt: TGTGCCAGCAGTTTAGTTGCAGGGCATTCCGGCTACACCTTC
clone_size: -; j_call: TRBJ2-3; d_call: -; v_call: TRBV29-1; cdr3_aa: CSVVAGGDTQYF; cdr3_nt: TGCAGCGTTGTAGCCGGGGGAGATACGCAGTATTTT
clone_size: many; j_call: TRBJ2-7; d_call: TRBD1; v_call: TRBV12-3/TRBV12-4; cdr3_aa: CASSRGQGYEQYF; cdr3_nt: TGTGCCAGCAGCCGGGGACAGGGCTACGAGCAGTACTTC
clone_size: -; j_call: TRBJ2-7; d_call: -; v_call: TRBV7-6; cdr3_aa: CASSSVPGAYEQYF; cdr3_nt: TGTGCCAGCAGCTCCGTGCCAGGGGCCTACGAGCAGTACTTC
clone_size: many; j_call: TRBJ1-6; d_call: TRBD1; v_call: TRBV12-3/TRBV12-4; cdr3_aa: CASSRQGGNSPLHF; cdr3_nt: TGTGCCAGCAGCCGACAGGGAGGGAATTCACCCCTCCACTTT
clone_size: many; j_call: TRBJ2-3; d_call: -; v_call: TRBV6-1; cdr3_aa: CASSDDWSTDTQYF; cdr3_nt: TGTGCCAGCAGTGACGACTGGAGCACAGATACGCAGTATTTT
clone_size: few; j_call: TRBJ2-2; d_call: TRBD1; v_call: TRBV6-5; cdr3_aa: CASSYSLLTGKSNTGELFF; cdr3_nt: TGTGCCAGCAGTTACTCGCTCTTGACAGGGAAATCGAACACCGGGGAGCTGTTTTTT
clone_size: many; j_call: TRBJ2-7; d_call: -; v_call: TRBV7-8; cdr3_aa: CASSPPRGETYEQYF; cdr3_nt: TGTGCCAGCAGCCCCCCCCGCGGGGAGACATACGAGCAGTACTTC
clone_size: -; j_call: TRBJ2-3; d_call: TRBD2; v_call: TRBV6-6; cdr3_aa: CASSYRAPAESVDSGGSTRDTQYF; cdr3_nt: TGTGCCAGCAGTTACCGCGCGCCGGCCGAGTCAGTAGATAGCGGGGGGAGCACCAGGGATACGCAGTATTTT
clone_size: few; j_call: TRBJ1-1; d_call: TRBD1; v_call: TRBV18; cdr3_aa: CASSPPGQGYGEAFF; cdr3_nt: TGTGCCAGCTCACCACCGGGACAGGGATATGGTGAAGCTTTCTTT
clone_size: many; j_call: TRBJ2-2; d_call: -; v_call: TRBV12-3/TRBV12-4; cdr3_aa: CASSLDPAGSGELFF; cdr3_nt: TGTGCCAGCAGTCTAGACCCCGCAGGGTCCGGGGAGCTGTTTTTT
clone_size: many; j_call: TRBJ1-4; d_call: -; v_call: TRBV30; cdr3_aa: CAWKGETWEKLFF; cdr3_nt: TGTGCCTGGAAGGGGGAGACGTGGGAAAAACTGTTTTTT
clone_size: many; j_call: TRBJ1-1; d_call: -; v_call: TRBV5-1; cdr3_aa: CASSFAIRGTEAFF; cdr3_nt: TGCGCCAGCAGCTTCGCTATCAGAGGGACTGAAGCTTTCTTT
clone_size: many; j_call: TRBJ2-6; d_call: -; v_call: TRBV5-4; cdr3_aa: CASSRADSGANVLTF; cdr3_nt: TGTGCCAGCAGCCGAGCGGACTCTGGGGCCAACGTCCTGACTTTC
clone_size: -; j_call: TRBJ2-7; d_call: -; v_call: TRBV11-2; cdr3_aa: CASSLDLGQFLSYEQYF; cdr3_nt: TGTGCCAGCAGCTTAGATCTCGGCCAGTTCCTCTCCTACGAGCAGTACTTC
clone_size: many; j_call: TRBJ2-7; d_call: -; v_call: TRBV20-1; cdr3_aa: CSASTASYEQYF; cdr3_nt: TGCAGTGCTTCTACAGCCTCCTACGAGCAGTACTTC
clone_size: many; j_call: TRBJ2-7; d_call: TRBD2; v_call: TRBV5-1; cdr3_aa: CASSLGGSGVYEQYF; cdr3_nt: TGCGCCAGCAGCTTGGGAGGAAGCGGGGTCTACGAGCAGTACTTC
clone_size: few; j_call: TRBJ2-1; d_call: -; v_call: TRBV7-9; cdr3_aa: CASSRDKVEQFF; cdr3_nt: TGTGCCAGCAGCCGAGACAAGGTTGAGCAGTTCTTC
clone_size: many; j_call: TRBJ1-6; d_call: -; v_call: TRBV20-1; cdr3_aa: CSARDRARLNSPLHF; cdr3_nt: TGCAGTGCTAGAGATAGGGCCAGGCTGAATTCACCCCTCCACTTT
clone_size: -; j_call: TRBJ2-1; d_call: TRBD2; v_call: TRBV5-1; cdr3_aa: CASSFNLGLAGAINEQFF; cdr3_nt: TGCGCCAGCAGCTTTAACCTTGGACTAGCGGGGGCCATCAATGAGCAGTTCTTC
clone_size: many; j_call: TRBJ2-3; d_call: TRBD2; v_call: TRBV11-2; cdr3_aa: CASSGILAGNTDTQYF; cdr3_nt: TGTGCCAGCAGCGGGATTCTAGCGGGGAACACAGATACGCAGTATTTT
clone_size: -; j_call: TRBJ2-7; d_call: -; v_call: TRBV7-3; cdr3_aa: CASSSQAGYEQYF; cdr3_nt: TGTGCCAGCAGCTCCCAAGCCGGGTACGAGCAGTACTTC
clone_size: -; j_call: TRBJ2-2; d_call: -; v_call: TRBV2; cdr3_aa: CASSEVRGTGELFF; cdr3_nt: TGTGCCAGCAGTGAAGTCCGGGGAACCGGGGAGCTGTTTTTT
clone_size: many; j_call: TRBJ2-1; d_call: TRBD2; v_call: TRBV3-1; cdr3_aa: CASSQELAGRYNEQFF; cdr3_nt: TGTGCCAGCAGCCAGGAACTAGCGGGACGTTACAATGAGCAGTTCTTC
clone_size: -; j_call: TRBJ1-6; d_call: TRBD1; v_call: TRBV7-9; cdr3_aa: CASSRDSRSLHF; cdr3_nt: TGTGCCAGCAGCCGGGACAGTCGAAGCCTCCACTTT
clone_size: once; j_call: TRBJ2-3; d_call: -; v_call: TRBV7-6; cdr3_aa: CASSSHVGRGRGDTQYF; cdr3_nt: TGTGCCAGCAGCTCCCATGTTGGAAGGGGCCGAGGAGATACGCAGTATTTT
clone_size: -; j_call: TRBJ2-1; d_call: -; v_call: TRBV7-9; cdr3_aa: CASSRGIHEQFF; cdr3_nt: TGTGCCAGCTCCCGAGGGATCCATGAGCAGTTCTTC
clone_size: -; j_call: TRBJ1-6; d_call: -; v_call: TRBV6-5; cdr3_aa: CASSSRQNRLSSPLHF; cdr3_nt: TGTGCCAGCAGTTCGCGACAGAACAGGCTCAGCTCACCCCTCCACTTT
clone_size: many; j_call: TRBJ2-1; d_call: -; v_call: TRBV7-3; cdr3_aa: CASSLTPGAWRGEQFF; cdr3_nt: TGTGCCAGCAGCTTAACTCCCGGGGCGTGGAGGGGTGAGCAGTTCTTC
clone_size: many; j_call: TRBJ2-4; d_call: TRBD2; v_call: TRBV27; cdr3_aa: CASSPLAGGPQAKNIQYF; cdr3_nt: TGTGCCAGCAGTCCACTAGCGGGGGGGCCTCAAGCCAAAAACATTCAGTACTTC